This T cell receptor (beta chain) was sequenced for a study of blood T cell repertoires in COVID-19. Study-wide background: Whether acute or convalescent, the COVID-19 samples came from the United States, Italy and Spain. The cDNA or gDNA used as material had been derived from T cells, B-cell-depleted T cells, or PBMCs.

Measured with immunoSEQ multiplex PCR; TCRdb has only the in-frame clones, and not every one. The table shows under 85,000 clones, with around nine tenths occurring only once. The V gene's germline CDR1 is KGHSH and CDR2 LQKENI. V shed 1 base, J shed 2 bases, and the junction held 2 bases outside the gene matches. The CDR3 is 14 amino acids. Specimen: peripheral blood. The chain joins TRBV18 to TRBJ2-7; 7 bases line up with TRBD1. The sequence was collected from a woman of 80 years or more with active or convalescent COVID-19. CDR3 loop: CASSPLTGTYEQYF. In nucleotides, the CDR3 is TGTGCCAGCTCACCACTGACAGGGACCTACGAGCAGTACTTC.